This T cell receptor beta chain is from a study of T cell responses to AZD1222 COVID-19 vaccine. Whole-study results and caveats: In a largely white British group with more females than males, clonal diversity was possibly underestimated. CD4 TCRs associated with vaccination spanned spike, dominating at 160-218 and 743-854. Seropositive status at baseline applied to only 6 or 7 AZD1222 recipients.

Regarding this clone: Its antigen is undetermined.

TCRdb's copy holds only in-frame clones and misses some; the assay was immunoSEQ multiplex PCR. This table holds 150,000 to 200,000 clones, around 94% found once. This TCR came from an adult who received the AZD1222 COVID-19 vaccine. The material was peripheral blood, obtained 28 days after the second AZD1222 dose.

This CDR3 is CASSPTLGNTEAFF. The DNA of the CDR3 is TGCGCCAGCAGTCCGACCTTGGGAAACACTGAAGCTTTCTTT. The chain joins TRBV23-1 to TRBJ1-1; no clear D. TRBV23-1 is filed as an ORF, its function uncertain. The CDR3 runs 14 residues. Trimming pared 4 bases from V and 2 bases from J, leaving 11 bases between.